This entry features one T cell receptor beta chain sequence. This entry comes from a study of T-cell memory formation after mild COVID-19. Each CDR3 protein is one row after TCRdb ran MiXCR on the 5' RACE reads. The table includes hundreds of thousands of distinct CDR3 sequences, more than 15% detected once. The CDR3 is made up of 15 amino acids. J lost 6 bases, V lost 8 bases, and 12 bases had no gene match. This clonotype originated in an adult woman who had mild COVID-19 (a few samples of this study predate the infection). Cell type and time point are not known. This chain links TRBV12-3 or TRBV12-4 with TRBJ2-2; 7 nucleotides line up with TRBD1. Sequencing input: PBMCs or a T cell subset sorted from them (not recorded which). The CDR3 region is CASHWGTDISGELFF. In DNA form, the CDR3 reads TGTGCCAGCCATTGGGGGACAGATATTTCCGGGGAGCTGTTTTTT.